The table lists the clone carrying this T cell receptor (beta chain) with a few counts. Some clones are missing from TCRdb's copy, which holds only in-frame ones; the method was immunoSEQ multiplex PCR. The sample has about 980,000 clones, around 80% seen once. These data come from a study of shared clonotypes between healthy human individuals. The CDR3 length is 14 residues. Germline V lookup: CDR1 MDHEN, CDR2 SYDVKM. Trimming cost V 7 bases and J 0 bases; bases outside gene matches: 6. Sequencing was done on a sample of memory CD4+ T cells sorted from blood. Sample subset: CD45RA-negative fraction. The rearrangement uses TRBV28 and TRBJ2-7, with 7 bases that match TRBD1. This sequence was found in a man aged 18 to 29 in good health. CDR3 sequence reads: CASTDRQGSYEQYF. The CDR3 DNA reads TGTGCCAGCACCGACCGACAGGGCTCCTACGAGCAGTACTTC. Based on the CDR3 plus reference TRBV28 and TRBJ2-7, the full variable domain is DVKVTQSSRYLVKRTGEKVFLECVQDMDHENMFWYRQDPGLGLRLIYFSYDVKMKEKGDIPEGYSVSREKKERFSLILESASTNQTSMYLCASTDRQGSYEQYFGPGTRLTVT.